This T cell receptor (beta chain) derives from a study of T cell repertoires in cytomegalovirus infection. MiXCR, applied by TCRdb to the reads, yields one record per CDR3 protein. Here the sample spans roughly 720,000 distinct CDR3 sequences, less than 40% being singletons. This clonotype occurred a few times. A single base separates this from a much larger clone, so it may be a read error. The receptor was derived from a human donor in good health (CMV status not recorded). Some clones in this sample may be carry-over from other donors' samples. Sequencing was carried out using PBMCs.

CDR3 DNA: TGTGCCAGCATCTTAGTGGGCCACAGGGGTAACACTGAAGCTTTCTTT. Its translation is CASILVGHRGNTEAFF. The chain joins TRBV7-6 to TRBJ1-1, with TRBD1 identical over 7 bases. The CDR3 totals 16 residues. CDR1 and CDR2 from the germline V gene are SGHVS and FNYEAQ.